One sample yielded the 20 T cell receptor beta chains listed below, sequenced in a study of Ad26.COV2.S vaccination and SARS-CoV-2 variants. Sequenced by immunoSEQ multiplex PCR; TCRdb stores in-frame clones only, minus some. The sample carries about 350,000 clones, about nine tenths recorded once. Regarding treatment: 15 to 20 received Ad26.COV2.S at low or high dose, single or two shots; several received placebo; per-sample allocation not given. Day 63 after the first injection of vaccine or placebo was the sampling time. The sample here was peripheral blood, taken in a trial of Ad26.COV2.S vaccine versus placebo. These receptors came from a person between 18 and 59 years old who received the Ad26.COV2.S COVID-19 vaccine or a placebo.

This clone came up a few times. The chain combines TRBV5-1 with TRBJ2-7; perhaps D is TRBD1 or TRBD2 (5 bases each). From germline, CDR1 is SGHRS and CDR2 YFSETQ. This CDR3 comprises 14 residues. The V and J ends lost 4 bases and 4 bases respectively, with 15 bases between them. CDR3 nucleotides: TGCGCCAGCAGCCGGGACCCTTTATCATACGAGCAGTACTTC. It encodes CASSRDPLSYEQYF.

The chain couples TRBV9 to TRBJ2-7; D may be TRBD1 (7 bases). The germline gives CDR1 SGDLS, CDR2 YYNGEE. This CDR3 is 16 amino acids long. With 1 base removed from V and 4 bases from J, the gap between germline ends came to 18 bases. CDR3 region: CASSVSGGAGGYEQYF. CDR3 in DNA: TGTGCCAGCAGCGTATCGGGCGGGGCAGGGGGGTACGAGCAGTACTTC.

This rearrangement joins TRBV10-3 to TRBJ2-7; D perhaps matches TRBD2 (5 bases). The V and J ends lost 10 bases and 3 bases respectively, with 22 bases between them. Germline CDR1 reads ENHRY; CDR2 reads SYGVKD. This CDR3 region has 15 residues. This CDR3 is CANQLQRSGCYEQYF. In DNA, the CDR3 is TGTGCCAACCAATTACAAAGGAGCGGCTGCTACGAGCAGTACTTC.

This CDR3 is CASSLEGGLSYEQYF. The DNA for the CDR3 is TGTGCCAGCAGCTTAGAAGGGGGCCTCTCCTACGAGCAGTACTTC. The chain uses TRBV5-4 and TRBJ2-7; 7 nucleotides match TRBD1. The CDR3 loop spans 15 amino acids. Germline V lookup: CDR1 SGHNT, CDR2 YYREEE (reference sequence). The J segment lost 0 bases and the V segment lost 2 bases, leaving 5 bases of the junction unmatched.

The chain joins TRBV30 to TRBJ2-1, with unresolved D. The CDR3 runs to 14 residues. The germline V gene encodes CDR1 GTSNPN and CDR2 SVGIG (reference sequence). The ends were cut back, 0 bases at V and 1 base at J, with 7 bases in the middle. CDR3 DNA sequence: TGTGCCTGGAGTGTACTCGAATCCTACAATGAGCAGTTCTTC. It codes for CAWSVLESYNEQFF.

The V gene is TRBV5-6, the J gene TRBJ2-3; TRBD1 might be the D (5 bases). Germline loops: CDR1 SGHDT, CDR2 YYEEEE. The length of the CDR3 is 14 residues. Trimming removed 4 bases from V and 3 bases from J, with 12 bases in between. CDR3 in DNA: TGTGCCAGCAGCGTACGACAGTTGACAGATACGCAGTATTTT. Amino acids: CASSVRQLTDTQYF.

The chain carries TRBV29-1 and TRBJ1-1, with D uncertain. Trimming stripped 5 bases from V and 1 base from J, with 11 bases between. From germline, CDR1 is SQVTM and CDR2 ANQGSEA. The CDR3 has 13 residues. The CDR3 loop is CSVLRESNTEAFF. The CDR3 DNA reads as TGCAGCGTTCTTCGTGAGTCGAACACTGAAGCTTTCTTT.

This rearrangement joins TRBV6-5 to TRBJ2-3; D gene unclear. The CDR3 is made up of 13 amino acids. The V gene lost 9 bases and the J gene lost 5 bases, with 15 bases spanning the gap. Germline V CDR1 and CDR2: MNHEY, SVGAGI. The CDR3 DNA is TGTGCCAGTAATTCCGGTGGATTAGATACGCAGTATTTT. This gives the protein CASNSGGLDTQYF.

This clone was found once. The CDR3 spells CSVVIRSYEQYF. The DNA of the CDR3 is TGCAGCGTTGTAATCAGGTCCTACGAGCAGTACTTC. This chain connects TRBV29-1 to TRBJ2-7; D is uncertain. The CDR3 runs 12 residues. The V and J ends lost 4 bases and 1 base respectively, with 8 bases between them. In germline, CDR1 is SQVTM, CDR2 ANQGSEA.

This chain uses TRBV12-5 with TRBJ2-1, with D perhaps TRBD1 or TRBD2 (5 bases each). The CDR3 loop spans 14 amino acids. CDR1 and CDR2 (germline): LGHNT, FRNRAP. The germline V and J ends were trimmed by 3 bases and 1 base, with 7 bases remaining between them. CDR3 loop: CASGLEGSYNEQFF. In DNA, the CDR3 is TGTGCTAGTGGTTTAGAGGGGTCCTACAATGAGCAGTTCTTC.

In the case of this clone: The sample holds other DNA sequences that translate to the same CDR3. The rearrangement joins TRBV18 to TRBJ2-5; D gene uncertain. This CDR3 is built from 11 residues. Germline CDR1 reads KGHSH; CDR2 reads LQKENI. V was pared by 3 bases and J by 5 bases, with 4 bases between. Here the CDR3 reads CASSPQETQYF. DNA of the CDR3: TGTGCCAGCTCACCGCAGGAGACCCAGTACTTC.

CDR3 region: CATSRGQTVGNEQFF. For the CDR3, the DNA is TGTGCCACCAGCAGAGGTCAGACAGTGGGTAATGAGCAGTTCTTC. The chain uses TRBV15 and TRBJ2-1; possibly TRBD1 for D (5 bases). In germline, CDR1 is LNHNV, CDR2 YYDKDF (reference sequence). The CDR3 extends over 15 amino acids. Trimming removed 1 base at V and 7 bases at J, with 14 bases between.

This clone was recorded once. The gene calls are TRBV6-6 and TRBJ1-2; no definite D call. The CDR3 is made up of 12 amino acids. Trimming took 11 bases from V and 1 from J, leaving 11 bases between them. Germline loops: CDR1 MNHNY, CDR2 SVGAGI (reference sequence). CDR3: CASARINYGYTF. CDR3 nucleotide sequence: TGTGCCTCTGCGAGGATTAACTATGGCTACACCTTC.

The genes are TRBV7-2 and TRBJ1-3; D gene ambiguous. This CDR3 region has 16 residues. Trimming removed 5 bases from V and 0 bases from J, with 14 bases in between. From germline, CDR1 is SGHTA and CDR2 FQGNSA. CDR3 nucleotide sequence: TGTGCCAGCAGCCAAGCCCCCGGGATCTCTGGAAACACCATATATTTT. It encodes CASSQAPGISGNTIYF.

The chain combines TRBV5-1 with TRBJ2-3, with D tentatively TRBD1 or TRBD2 (5 bases each). With 4 bases removed from V and 6 bases from J, the gap between germline ends came to 18 bases. The V gene's germline CDR1 is SGHRS and CDR2 YFSETQ. CDR3 length: 15 amino acids. DNA for the CDR3: TGCGCCAGCAGCGGTAAGGGGACCATAGGGGATACGCAGTATTTT. Protein sequence: CASSGKGTIGDTQYF.

In DNA form, the CDR3 reads TGTGCCAGCTCACCAGGGGGACCCAACGAGCAGTACTTC. The encoded protein is CASSPGGPNEQYF. The chain uses TRBV18 and TRBJ2-7; either TRBD1 or TRBD2 may supply D (5 bases each). The CDR3 extends over 13 amino acids. Germline V gene sequence: CDR1 KGHSH, CDR2 LQKENI. Trimming removed 2 bases at V and 5 bases at J, with 10 bases between.

This clone came up once. J is TRBJ1-1 and V is TRBV7-9; D uncertain. V was clipped by 1 base and J by 5 bases, with 17 bases between them. CDR3 length: 16 amino acids. Germline CDR1 reads SEHNR; CDR2 reads FQNEAQ (reference sequence). CDR3 DNA: TGTGCCAGCAGCTTAGGGTATATGGGGTCGGTTACTGAAGCTTTCTTT. Translated, it gives CASSLGYMGSVTEAFF. The full variable domain, rest sourced from reference TRBV7-9 and TRBJ1-1, is DTGVSQNPRHKITKRGQNVTFRCDPISEHNRLYWYRQTLGQGPEFLTYFQNEAQLEKSRLLSDRFSAERPKGSFSTLEIQRTEQGDSAMYLCASSLGYMGSVTEAFFGQGTRLTVV.

This clone has ten or more counts. The CDR3 is CASSPQVMNTEAFF. For the CDR3, the DNA is TGTGCCAGCAGCCCCCAGGTCATGAACACTGAAGCTTTCTTT. V gene TRBV28 combines with J gene TRBJ1-1; D is uncertain. This CDR3 contains 14 residues. In germline, CDR1 is MDHEN, CDR2 SYDVKM. The V end lost 6 bases, the J end lost 0 bases, and 11 bases lay between the germline ends.

The rearrangement joins TRBV7-2 to TRBJ2-7; TRBD1 matches at 8 bases. Per the germline V gene, CDR1 is SGHTA and CDR2 is FQGNSA. The CDR3 loop spans 14 amino acids. The junction had 7 bases not matched to a gene; V was cut back by 5 bases and J by 4 bases. The CDR3 loop is CASSPSGGGYEQYF. In DNA form, the CDR3 reads TGTGCCAGCAGCCCCTCAGGGGGCGGTTACGAGCAGTACTTC.

CDR3 protein: CASSLVGTYNSPLHF. CDR3 DNA sequence: TGTGCCAGCAGTCTTGTTGGTACCTATAATTCACCCCTCCACTTT. The chain uses TRBV5-4 and TRBJ1-6, with unresolved D. Germline V lookup: CDR1 SGHNT, CDR2 YYREEE (reference sequence). V lost 5 bases to trimming and J lost 2 bases, with 11 bases between them. The CDR3 has 15 amino acids.